This TCR beta chain was profiled in a study of T cell responses to AZD1222 COVID-19 vaccine. Study in general: Pooling was applied to second doses at about 4 or about 12 weeks. General study results and limits: Among vaccine-associated CD4 TCRs, coverage spanned spike, with dominance at 160-218 and 743-854. Increases in Spike-specific TCR breadth and depth were seen after two AZD1222 doses. The study sampled repertoires only after the peak T cell response.

Sequencing was performed with immunoSEQ multiplex PCR; in TCRdb, only in-frame clones are kept and a portion is missing. The sample contains 200,000 or so clones, almost 95% of which appear only once. Comment on this clone: As yet, its antigen is unknown. At the DNA level, this CDR3 is encoded by other sequences in the same sample as well.

This CDR3 has 14 amino acids. Unmatched junction bases numbered 0, after V lost 2 bases and J lost 0 bases. Germline V CDR1 and CDR2: MNHEY, SVGEGT. This specimen consisted of peripheral blood, obtained on day 0 of AZD1222 vaccination. The TCR sequence derives from an adult in good health. The chain links TRBV6-2 or TRBV6-3 to TRBJ2-7; TRBD2 aligns across 8 bases. CDR3 in amino acids: CASSYGTSSYEQYF. CDR3 sequence (DNA): TGTGCCAGCAGTTACGGGACTAGCTCCTACGAGCAGTACTTC.